A selection of T cell receptor beta chains follows, all from one sample in a study of cytomegalovirus exposure and HLA in healthy donors. This table comes from immunoSEQ multiplex PCR, and its TCRdb copy is limited to in-frame clones, with some not included. Here the sample spans around 65,000 clones, 62% being singletons. Sequences were obtained from PBMCs. These receptors all come from a man aged 30-40 years in good health and CMV-seronegative. CDR3s include the opening cysteine and the closing phenylalanine or tryptophan. Fields, in order: V gene, D gene, J gene, clone size, CDR3 protein, CDR3 DNA. The D gene is left open where the match is weak. The listing skips clone size in some rows; elsewhere it reads once, few, many or a size class.

v_call: TRBV5-6; d_call: .; j_call: TRBJ1-1; clone_size: .; cdr3_aa: CASSLRAWTEAFF; cdr3_nt: TGTGCCAGCAGCCTCAGGGCGTGGACTGAAGCTTTCTTT
v_call: TRBV27; d_call: TRBD1; j_call: TRBJ2-5; clone_size: few; cdr3_aa: CASSSWDRVETQYF; cdr3_nt: TGTGCCAGCAGTTCCTGGGACAGGGTGGAGACCCAGTACTTC
v_call: TRBV29-1; d_call: .; j_call: TRBJ2-5; clone_size: .; cdr3_aa: CSVPSGRARETQYF; cdr3_nt: TGCAGCGTCCCTAGTGGCAGGGCTCGAGAGACCCAGTACTTC
v_call: TRBV30; d_call: .; j_call: TRBJ1-6; clone_size: few; cdr3_aa: CAWSDQRRSPLHF; cdr3_nt: TGTGCCTGGAGTGATCAGAGGCGGTCACCCCTCCACTTT
v_call: TRBV6-5; d_call: .; j_call: TRBJ2-2; clone_size: .; cdr3_aa: CASTQDAGVRELFF; cdr3_nt: TGTGCCAGCACCCAAGATGCAGGGGTTAGGGAGCTGTTTTTT
v_call: TRBV28; d_call: TRBD1; j_call: TRBJ2-7; clone_size: .; cdr3_aa: CASSPPGQHPEQYF; cdr3_nt: TGTGCCAGCAGTCCCCCGGGACAGCATCCCGAGCAGTACTTC
v_call: TRBV4-2; d_call: TRBD2; j_call: TRBJ2-3; clone_size: .; cdr3_aa: CASSQDRAGAPPTDTQYF; cdr3_nt: TGTGCCAGCAGCCAAGACAGAGCGGGGGCCCCCCCCACAGATACGCAGTATTTT
v_call: TRBV29-1; d_call: .; j_call: TRBJ2-7; clone_size: .; cdr3_aa: CSVQGQTYEQYF; cdr3_nt: TGCAGCGTCCAAGGACAGACCTACGAGCAGTACTTC
v_call: TRBV19; d_call: .; j_call: TRBJ2-3; clone_size: .; cdr3_aa: CAIGTDTQYF; cdr3_nt: TGTGCCATCGGCACAGATACGCAGTATTTT
v_call: TRBV5-1; d_call: .; j_call: TRBJ1-1; clone_size: .; cdr3_aa: CASSLGAGMNTEAFF; cdr3_nt: TGCGCCAGCAGCTTGGGTGCGGGAATGAACACTGAAGCTTTCTTT
v_call: TRBV6-6; d_call: .; j_call: TRBJ2-7; clone_size: .; cdr3_aa: CASRIQGYEQYF; cdr3_nt: TGTGCCAGCAGGATACAGGGTTACGAGCAGTACTTC
v_call: TRBV14; d_call: TRBD1; j_call: TRBJ1-2; clone_size: .; cdr3_aa: CASSQDLTGGPYGYTF; cdr3_nt: TGTGCCAGCAGCCAAGATCTGACAGGGGGGCCGTATGGCTACACCTTC
v_call: TRBV7-9; d_call: .; j_call: TRBJ2-7; clone_size: .; cdr3_aa: CASSPSGGVHREQYF; cdr3_nt: TGTGCCAGCAGCCCGAGCGGCGGGGTCCACCGGGAGCAGTACTTC